These 3 T cell receptor beta chains were sequenced from one sample in a study of blood T cell repertoires in COVID-19. Here immunoSEQ multiplex PCR was the method, and the copy in TCRdb shows in-frame clones only, minus some. The sample lists about 69,000 clones, roughly 85% occurring once. The sample consisted of peripheral blood. Source of these receptors: a woman of 80 years or more with acute or convalescent COVID-19.

This clone was detected only once. The V call is TRBV11-2, the J call TRBJ2-7, with D uncertain. Trimming removed 7 bases from V and 3 bases from J, with 13 bases in between. CDR3 length: 13 residues. The germline CDR1 and CDR2 sequences are SGHAT and FQNNGV. CDR3 DNA: TGTGCCAGCACCCGATGGGCCAACTACGAGCAGTACTTC. Encoded protein: CASTRWANYEQYF.

V and J are TRBV15 and TRBJ2-7; a possible D gene is TRBD1 (6 bases). V lost 1 base, J lost 6 bases, and 13 bases lay in between. Germline-derived CDR1 and CDR2 are LNHNV and YYDKDF (reference sequence). The CDR3 sequence is 14 residues long. CDR3 coding DNA: TGTGCCACCAGCAGAGCGATCTTAGGGGGCGAGCAGTACTTC. Protein product: CATSRAILGGEQYF. The complete variable domain, with remaining parts taken from reference TRBV15 and TRBJ2-7, reads DAMVIQNPRYQVTQFGKPVTLSCSQTLNHNVMYWYQQKSSQAPKLLFHYYDKDFNNEADTPDNFQSRRPNTSFCFLDIRSPGLGDTAMYLCATSRAILGGEQYFGPGTRLTVT.

CDR3 sequence (DNA): TGCGCCAGCAGCTTGGAACGTCGCAGCGGGCGGCGCGCGTACGAGCAGTACTTC. It yields the protein CASSLERRSGRRAYEQYF. The chain joins TRBV5-1 to TRBJ2-7; D may be TRBD2 (6 bases). CDR1 and CDR2 from the germline V gene are SGHRS and YFSETQ. This CDR3 contains 18 residues. V was clipped by 0 bases and J by 4 bases, with 23 bases between them.